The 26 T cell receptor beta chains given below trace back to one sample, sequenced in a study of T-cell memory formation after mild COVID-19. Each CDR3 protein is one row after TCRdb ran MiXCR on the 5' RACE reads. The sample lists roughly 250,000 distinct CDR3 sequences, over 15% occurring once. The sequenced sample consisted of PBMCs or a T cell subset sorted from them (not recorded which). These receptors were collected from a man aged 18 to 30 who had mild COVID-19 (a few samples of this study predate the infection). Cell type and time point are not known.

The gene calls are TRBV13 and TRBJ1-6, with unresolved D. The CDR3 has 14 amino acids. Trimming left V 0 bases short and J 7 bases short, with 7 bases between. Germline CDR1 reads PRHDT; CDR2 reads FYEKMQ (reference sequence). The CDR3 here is CASSLGGWNSPLHF. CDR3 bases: TGTGCCAGCAGCTTAGGGGGGTGGAATTCACCCCTCCACTTT.

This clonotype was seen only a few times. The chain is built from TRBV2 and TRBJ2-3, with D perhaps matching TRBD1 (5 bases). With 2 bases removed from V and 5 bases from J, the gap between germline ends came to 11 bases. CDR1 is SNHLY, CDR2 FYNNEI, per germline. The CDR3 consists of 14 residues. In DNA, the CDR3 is TGTGCCAGCAGTGAAAATCCAGGGCAAGATACGCAGTATTTT. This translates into CASSENPGQDTQYF.

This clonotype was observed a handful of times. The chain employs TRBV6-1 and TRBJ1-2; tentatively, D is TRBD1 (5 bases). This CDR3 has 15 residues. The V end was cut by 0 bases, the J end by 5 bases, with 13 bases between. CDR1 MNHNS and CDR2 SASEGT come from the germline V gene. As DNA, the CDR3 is TGTGCCAGCAGTGAAGCGACGGGGGTTTTTTATGGCTACACCTTC. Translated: CASSEATGVFYGYTF.

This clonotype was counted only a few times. CDR3 bases: TGTGCCAGCAAAAGGCGTAGCACAGATACGCAGTATTTT. Translated, it gives CASKRRSTDTQYF. The V gene is TRBV5-5, the J gene TRBJ2-3; D unclear. The CDR3 spans 13 residues. V lost 6 bases, J lost 0 bases, and 8 bases lay in between. Per germline, CDR1 SGHKS and CDR2 YYEKEE (reference sequence).

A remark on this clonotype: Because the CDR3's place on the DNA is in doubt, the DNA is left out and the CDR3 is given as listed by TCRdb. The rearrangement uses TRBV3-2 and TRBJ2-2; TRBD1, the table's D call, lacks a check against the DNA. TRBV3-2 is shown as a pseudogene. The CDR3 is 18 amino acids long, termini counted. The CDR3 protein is CASSQDFLWGIGSGELFF.

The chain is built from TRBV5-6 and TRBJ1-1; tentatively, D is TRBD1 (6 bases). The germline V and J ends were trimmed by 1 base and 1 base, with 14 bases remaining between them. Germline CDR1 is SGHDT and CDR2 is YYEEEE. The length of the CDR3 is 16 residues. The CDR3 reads CASSLFARGGNTEAFF. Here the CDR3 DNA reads TGTGCCAGCAGCTTGTTCGCCAGGGGCGGGAACACTGAAGCTTTCTTT.

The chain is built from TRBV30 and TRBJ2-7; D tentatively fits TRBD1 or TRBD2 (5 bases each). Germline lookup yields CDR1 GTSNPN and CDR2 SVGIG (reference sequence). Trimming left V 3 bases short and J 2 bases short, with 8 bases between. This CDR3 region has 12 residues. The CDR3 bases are TGTGCCTGGAGCCGGGACGCCTACGAGCAGTACTTC. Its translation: CAWSRDAYEQYF.

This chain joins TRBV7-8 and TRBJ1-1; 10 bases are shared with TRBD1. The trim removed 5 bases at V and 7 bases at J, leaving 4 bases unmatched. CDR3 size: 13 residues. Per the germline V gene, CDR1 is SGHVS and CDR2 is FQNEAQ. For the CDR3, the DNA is TGTGCCAGCAGCCAGACAGGGGGCGGTGAAGCTTTCTTT. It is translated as CASSQTGGGEAFF.

CDR3 DNA: TGTGCCAGCAGTTTACAGGGGGCGGGCTCACCCCTCCACTTT. Translation: CASSLQGAGSPLHF. The chain joins TRBV12-3 or TRBV12-4 to TRBJ1-6; 8 bases agree with TRBD1. The CDR3 length is 14 residues. With V trimmed by 2 bases and J by 10 bases, 4 bases remained unmatched.

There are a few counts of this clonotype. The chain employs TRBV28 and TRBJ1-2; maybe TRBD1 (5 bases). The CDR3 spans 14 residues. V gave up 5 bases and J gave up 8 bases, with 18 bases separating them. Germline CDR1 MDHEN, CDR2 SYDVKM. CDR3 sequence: CASSNPRELPGYTF. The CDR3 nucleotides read TGTGCCAGCAGTAACCCCAGGGAGTTACCCGGCTACACCTTC.

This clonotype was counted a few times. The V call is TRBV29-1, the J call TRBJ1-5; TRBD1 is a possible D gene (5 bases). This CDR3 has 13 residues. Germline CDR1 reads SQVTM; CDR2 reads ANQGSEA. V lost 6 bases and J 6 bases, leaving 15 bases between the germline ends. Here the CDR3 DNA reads TGCAGCGTCTCCGGCGGTGGGGGTCAGCCCCAGCATTTT. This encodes CSVSGGGGQPQHF.

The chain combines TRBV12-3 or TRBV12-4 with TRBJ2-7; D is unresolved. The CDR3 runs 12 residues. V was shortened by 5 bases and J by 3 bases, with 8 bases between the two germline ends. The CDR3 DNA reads TGTGCCAGCAGTACCCGAGGCTACGAGCAGTACTTC. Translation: CASSTRGYEQYF.

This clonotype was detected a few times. Here the CDR3 reads CASSVGFGGLETQYF. The DNA of the CDR3 is TGTGCCAGCAGTGTAGGATTTGGGGGCCTAGAGACCCAGTACTTC. This chain uses TRBV2 with TRBJ2-5, with D maybe TRBD1 (6 bases). Between the trimmed V and J ends, which lost 4 bases and 4 bases, there was a span of 16 bases. Germline values: CDR1 SNHLY, CDR2 FYNNEI. The CDR3 runs to 15 residues.

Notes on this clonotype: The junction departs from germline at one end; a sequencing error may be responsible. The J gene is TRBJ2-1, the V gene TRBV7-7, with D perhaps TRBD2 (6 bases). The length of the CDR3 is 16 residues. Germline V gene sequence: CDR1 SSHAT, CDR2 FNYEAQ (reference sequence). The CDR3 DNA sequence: TGTGCTAGCAGCGGCTCCGTCGGGAGCTCCTACAATGAGCAGTTCTTC. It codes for CASSGSVGSSYNEQFF.

The CDR3 DNA sequence: TGCGCCAGCAGCCAGACACGGGACAGCGATGAAAAACTGTTTTTT. It encodes CASSQTRDSDEKLFF. The chain couples TRBV4-1 to TRBJ1-4; 7 bases agree with TRBD1. The junction had 7 bases not matched to a gene; V was cut back by 3 bases and J by 6 bases. The CDR3 runs to 15 residues. Germline V lookup: CDR1 MGHRA, CDR2 YSYEKL.

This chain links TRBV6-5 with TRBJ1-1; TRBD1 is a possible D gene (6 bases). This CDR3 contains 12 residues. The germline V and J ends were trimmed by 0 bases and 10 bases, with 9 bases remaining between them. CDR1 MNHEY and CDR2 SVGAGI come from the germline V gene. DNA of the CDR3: TGTGCCAGCAGTTACTCGGGGGCAGTAGCTTTCTTT. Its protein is CASSYSGAVAFF.

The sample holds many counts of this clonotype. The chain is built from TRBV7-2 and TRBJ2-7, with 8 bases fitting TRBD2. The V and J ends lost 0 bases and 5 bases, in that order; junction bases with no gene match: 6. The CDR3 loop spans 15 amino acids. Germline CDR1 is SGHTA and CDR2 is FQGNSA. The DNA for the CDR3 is TGTGCCAGCAGCTTAGCGGGGCGGGGGGTGGACGAGCAGTACTTC. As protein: CASSLAGRGVDEQYF.

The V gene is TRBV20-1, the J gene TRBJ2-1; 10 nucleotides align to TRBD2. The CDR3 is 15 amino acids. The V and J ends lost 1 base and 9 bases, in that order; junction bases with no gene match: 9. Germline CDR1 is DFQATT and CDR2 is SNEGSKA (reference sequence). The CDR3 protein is CSARAHSGGVAEQFF. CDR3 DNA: TGCAGTGCTAGAGCCCACAGCGGGGGGGTCGCTGAGCAGTTCTTC.

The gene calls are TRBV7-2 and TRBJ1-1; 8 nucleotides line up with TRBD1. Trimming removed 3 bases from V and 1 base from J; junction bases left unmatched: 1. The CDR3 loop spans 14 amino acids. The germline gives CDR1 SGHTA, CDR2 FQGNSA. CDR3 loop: CASSFQGANTEAFF. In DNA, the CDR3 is TGTGCCAGCAGCTTTCAGGGGGCGAACACTGAAGCTTTCTTT.

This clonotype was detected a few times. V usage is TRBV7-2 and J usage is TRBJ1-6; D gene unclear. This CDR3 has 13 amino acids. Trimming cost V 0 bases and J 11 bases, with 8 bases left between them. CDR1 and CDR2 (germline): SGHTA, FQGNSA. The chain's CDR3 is CASSLASQAPLHF. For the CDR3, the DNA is TGTGCCAGCAGCTTAGCGTCCCAGGCACCCCTCCACTTT.

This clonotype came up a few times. CDR3 sequence reads: CASSQDPPFIYGYTF. The CDR3 coding sequence is TGCGCCAGCAGCCAAGACCCGCCTTTTATCTATGGCTACACCTTC. The genes are TRBV4-3 and TRBJ1-2; D unresolved. The ends were cut back, 0 bases at V and 4 bases at J, with 12 bases in the middle. In germline, CDR1 is LGHNA, CDR2 YSLEER. The CDR3 is 15 amino acids.

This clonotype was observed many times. The CDR3 nucleotides are TGCGCCAGCAGCACGACAGGGGGCGAGCAGTACTTC. Translated, it gives CASSTTGGEQYF. The V call is TRBV5-1, the J call TRBJ2-7; 9 bases match TRBD1. This CDR3 has 12 amino acids. Per germline, CDR1 SGHRS and CDR2 YFSETQ. V shed 4 bases, J shed 6 bases, and the junction held 2 bases outside the gene matches.

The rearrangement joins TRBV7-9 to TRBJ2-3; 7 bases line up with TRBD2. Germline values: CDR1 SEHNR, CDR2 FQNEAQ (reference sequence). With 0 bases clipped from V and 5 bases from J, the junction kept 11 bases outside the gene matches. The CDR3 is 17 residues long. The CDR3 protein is CASSLASGGGARDTQYF. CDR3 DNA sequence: TGTGCCAGCAGCTTAGCATCTGGGGGGGGTGCCAGAGATACGCAGTATTTT.

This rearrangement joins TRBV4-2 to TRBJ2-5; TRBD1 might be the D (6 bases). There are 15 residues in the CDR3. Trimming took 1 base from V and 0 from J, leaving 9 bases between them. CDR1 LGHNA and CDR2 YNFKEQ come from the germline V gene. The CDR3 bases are TGTGCCAGCAGCCAAGGGACAGCGTACCAAGAGACCCAGTACTTC. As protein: CASSQGTAYQETQYF.

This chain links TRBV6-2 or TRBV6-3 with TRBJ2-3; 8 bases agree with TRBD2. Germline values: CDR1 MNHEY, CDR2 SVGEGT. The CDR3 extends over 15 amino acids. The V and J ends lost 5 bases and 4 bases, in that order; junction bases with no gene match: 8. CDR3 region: CASSATGLVPDTQYF. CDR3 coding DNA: TGTGCCAGCAGTGCAACGGGACTAGTCCCAGATACGCAGTATTTT.

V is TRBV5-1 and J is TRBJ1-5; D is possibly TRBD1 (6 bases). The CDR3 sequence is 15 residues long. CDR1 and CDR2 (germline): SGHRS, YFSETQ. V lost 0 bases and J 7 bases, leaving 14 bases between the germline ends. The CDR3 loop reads CASSLVAGVGQPQHF. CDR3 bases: TGCGCCAGCAGCTTGGTCGCAGGGGTGGGCCAGCCCCAGCATTTT.